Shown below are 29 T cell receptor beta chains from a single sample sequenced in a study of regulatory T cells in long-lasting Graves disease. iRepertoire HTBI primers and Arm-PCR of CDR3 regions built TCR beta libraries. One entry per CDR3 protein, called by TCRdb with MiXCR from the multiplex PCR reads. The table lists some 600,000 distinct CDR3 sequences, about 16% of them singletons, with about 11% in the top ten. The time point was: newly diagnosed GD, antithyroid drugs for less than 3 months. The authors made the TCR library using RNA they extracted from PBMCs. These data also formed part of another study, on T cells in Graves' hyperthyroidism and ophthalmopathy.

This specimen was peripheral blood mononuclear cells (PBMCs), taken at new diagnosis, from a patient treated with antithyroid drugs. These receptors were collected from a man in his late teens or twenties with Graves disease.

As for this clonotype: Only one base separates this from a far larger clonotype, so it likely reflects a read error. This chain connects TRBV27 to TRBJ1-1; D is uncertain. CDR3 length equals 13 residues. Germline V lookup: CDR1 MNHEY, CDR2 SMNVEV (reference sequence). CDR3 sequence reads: CAGSFGENTEAFF. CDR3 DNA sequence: TGTGCCGGCAGTTTTGGGGAGAACACTGAAGCTTTCTTT.

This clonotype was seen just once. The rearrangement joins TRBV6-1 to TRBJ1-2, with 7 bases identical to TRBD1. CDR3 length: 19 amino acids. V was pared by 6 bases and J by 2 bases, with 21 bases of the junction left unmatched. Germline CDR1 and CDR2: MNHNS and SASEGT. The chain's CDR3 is CASSDRAFRGLGRNYGYTF. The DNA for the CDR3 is TGTGCCAGCAGCGACCGAGCCTTCAGGGGGTTAGGTCGGAACTATGGCTACACCTTC.

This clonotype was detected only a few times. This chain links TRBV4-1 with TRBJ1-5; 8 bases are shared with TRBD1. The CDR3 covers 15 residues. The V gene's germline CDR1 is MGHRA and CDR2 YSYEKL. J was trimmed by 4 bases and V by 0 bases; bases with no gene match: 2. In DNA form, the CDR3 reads TGCGCCAGCAGCCAAGATACAGGGGGGAATCAGCCCCAGCATTTT. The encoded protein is CASSQDTGGNQPQHF.

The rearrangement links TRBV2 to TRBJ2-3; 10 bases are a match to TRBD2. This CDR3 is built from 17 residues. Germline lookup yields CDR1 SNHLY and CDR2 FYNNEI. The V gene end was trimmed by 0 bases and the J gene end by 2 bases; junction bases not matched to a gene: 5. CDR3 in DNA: TGTGCCAGCAGTGAAGCGAGAGCGGGAGGGTCCACAGATACGCAGTATTTT. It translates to CASSEARAGGSTDTQYF.

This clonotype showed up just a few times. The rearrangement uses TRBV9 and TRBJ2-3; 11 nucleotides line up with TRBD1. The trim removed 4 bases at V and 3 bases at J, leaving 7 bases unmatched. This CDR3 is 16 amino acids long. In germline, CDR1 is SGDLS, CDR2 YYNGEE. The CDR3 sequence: CASSPGDRGSTDTQYF. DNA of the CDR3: TGTGCCAGCAGCCCCGGGGACAGGGGGTCTACAGATACGCAGTATTTT.

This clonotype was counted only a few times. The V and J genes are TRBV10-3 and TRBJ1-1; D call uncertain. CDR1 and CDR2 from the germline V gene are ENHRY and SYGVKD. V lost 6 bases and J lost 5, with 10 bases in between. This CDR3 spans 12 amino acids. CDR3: CAIRTPGTEAFF. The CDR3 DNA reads TGTGCCATCAGGACACCGGGTACTGAAGCTTTCTTT.

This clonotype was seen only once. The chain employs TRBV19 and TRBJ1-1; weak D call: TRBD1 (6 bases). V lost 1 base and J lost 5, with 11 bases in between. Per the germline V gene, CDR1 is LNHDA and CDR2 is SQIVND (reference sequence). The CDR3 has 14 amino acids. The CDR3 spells CASSIGGQRTEAFF. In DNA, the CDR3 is TGTGCCAGTAGTATAGGGGGGCAAAGAACTGAAGCTTTCTTT.

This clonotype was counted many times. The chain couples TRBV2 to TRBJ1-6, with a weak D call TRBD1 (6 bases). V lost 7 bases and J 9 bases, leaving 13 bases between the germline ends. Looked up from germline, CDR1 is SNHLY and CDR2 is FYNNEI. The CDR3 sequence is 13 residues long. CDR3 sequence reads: CASNGQIGSPLHF. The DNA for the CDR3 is TGTGCCAGCAACGGACAGATCGGTTCACCCCTCCACTTT.

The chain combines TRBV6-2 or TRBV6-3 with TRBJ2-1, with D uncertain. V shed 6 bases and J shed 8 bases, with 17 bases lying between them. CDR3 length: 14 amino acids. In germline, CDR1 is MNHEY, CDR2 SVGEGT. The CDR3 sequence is CASSRLQGAHEQFF. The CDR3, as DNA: TGTGCCAGCAGCCGTCTTCAAGGCGCCCATGAGCAGTTCTTC.

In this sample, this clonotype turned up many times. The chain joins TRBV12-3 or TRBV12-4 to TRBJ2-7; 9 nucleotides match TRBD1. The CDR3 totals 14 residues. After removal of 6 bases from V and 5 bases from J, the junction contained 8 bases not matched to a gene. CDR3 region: CASSRTGEIHEQYF. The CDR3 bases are TGTGCCAGCAGCCGGACAGGGGAAATCCACGAGCAGTACTTC.

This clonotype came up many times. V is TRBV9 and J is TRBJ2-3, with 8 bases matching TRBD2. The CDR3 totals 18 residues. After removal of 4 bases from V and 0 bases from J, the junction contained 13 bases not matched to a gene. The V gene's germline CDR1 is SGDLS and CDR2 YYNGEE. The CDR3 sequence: CASSPRLGSSGSTDTQYF. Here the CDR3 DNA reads TGTGCCAGCAGCCCCCGCCTGGGGTCTAGCGGGAGCACAGATACGCAGTATTTT.

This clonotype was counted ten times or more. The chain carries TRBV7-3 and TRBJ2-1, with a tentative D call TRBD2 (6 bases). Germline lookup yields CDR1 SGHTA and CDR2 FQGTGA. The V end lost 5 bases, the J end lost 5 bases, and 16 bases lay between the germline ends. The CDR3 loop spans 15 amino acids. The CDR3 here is CASSPPGGTDNEQFF. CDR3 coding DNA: TGTGCCAGCAGCCCCCCCGGAGGGACGGACAATGAGCAGTTCTTC.

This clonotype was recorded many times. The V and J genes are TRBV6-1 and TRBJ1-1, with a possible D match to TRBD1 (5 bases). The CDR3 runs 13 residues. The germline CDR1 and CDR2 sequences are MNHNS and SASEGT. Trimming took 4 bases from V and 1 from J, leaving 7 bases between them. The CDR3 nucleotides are TGTGCCAGCAGTGGCAGGGAGAACACTGAAGCTTTCTTT. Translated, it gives CASSGRENTEAFF.

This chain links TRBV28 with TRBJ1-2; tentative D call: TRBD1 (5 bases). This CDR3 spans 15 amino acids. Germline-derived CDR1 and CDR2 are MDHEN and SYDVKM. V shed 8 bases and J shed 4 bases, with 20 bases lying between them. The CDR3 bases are TGTGCCAGCGTACCCCCCGTTGACAGTCGCTATGGCTACACCTTC. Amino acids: CASVPPVDSRYGYTF.

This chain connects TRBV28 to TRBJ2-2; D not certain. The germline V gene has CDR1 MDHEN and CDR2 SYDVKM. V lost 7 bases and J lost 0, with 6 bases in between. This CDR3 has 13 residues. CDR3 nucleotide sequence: TGTGCCAGCACCCGGCCGAACACCGGGGAGCTGTTTTTT. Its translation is CASTRPNTGELFF.

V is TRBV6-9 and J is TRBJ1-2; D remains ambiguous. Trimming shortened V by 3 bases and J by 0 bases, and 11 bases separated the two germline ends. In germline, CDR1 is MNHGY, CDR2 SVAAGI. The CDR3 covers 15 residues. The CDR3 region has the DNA TGTGCCAGCAGTTACTCCCCGGAGGCTAACTATGGCTACACCTTC. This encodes CASSYSPEANYGYTF.

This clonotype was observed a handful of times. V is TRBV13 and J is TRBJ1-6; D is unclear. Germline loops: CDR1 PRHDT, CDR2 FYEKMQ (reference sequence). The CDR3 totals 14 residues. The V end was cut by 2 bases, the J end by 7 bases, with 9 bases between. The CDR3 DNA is TGTGCCAGCAGCTTATATGGGTCAAATTCACCCCTCCACTTT. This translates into CASSLYGSNSPLHF.

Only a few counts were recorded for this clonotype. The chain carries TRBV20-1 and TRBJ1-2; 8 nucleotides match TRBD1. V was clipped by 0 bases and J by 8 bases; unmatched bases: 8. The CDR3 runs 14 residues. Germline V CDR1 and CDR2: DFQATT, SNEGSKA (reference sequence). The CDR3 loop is CSARDGETGVGYTF. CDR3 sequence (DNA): TGCAGTGCTAGAGATGGCGAGACAGGGGTCGGCTACACCTTC.

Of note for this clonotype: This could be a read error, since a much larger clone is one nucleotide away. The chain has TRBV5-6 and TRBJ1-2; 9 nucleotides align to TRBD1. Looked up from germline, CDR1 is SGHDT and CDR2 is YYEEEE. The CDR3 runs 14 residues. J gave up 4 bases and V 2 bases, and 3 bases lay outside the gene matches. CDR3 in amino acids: CASSFPGQGYGYTF. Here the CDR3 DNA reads TGTGCCAGCAGCTTCCCGGGACAGGGCTATGGCTACACCTTC.

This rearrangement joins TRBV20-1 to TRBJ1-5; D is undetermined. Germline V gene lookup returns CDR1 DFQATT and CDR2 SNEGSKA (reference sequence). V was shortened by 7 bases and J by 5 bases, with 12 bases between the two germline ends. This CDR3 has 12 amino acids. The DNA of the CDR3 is TGCAGTGTGACCGCTGACGATCAGCCCCAGCATTTT. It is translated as CSVTADDQPQHF.

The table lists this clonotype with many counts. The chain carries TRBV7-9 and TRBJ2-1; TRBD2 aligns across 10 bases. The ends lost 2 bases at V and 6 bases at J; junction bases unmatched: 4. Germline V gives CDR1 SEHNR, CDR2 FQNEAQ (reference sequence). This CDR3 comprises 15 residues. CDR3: CASSLLAGDGNEQFF. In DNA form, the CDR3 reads TGTGCCAGCAGCTTACTAGCGGGAGATGGCAATGAGCAGTTCTTC.

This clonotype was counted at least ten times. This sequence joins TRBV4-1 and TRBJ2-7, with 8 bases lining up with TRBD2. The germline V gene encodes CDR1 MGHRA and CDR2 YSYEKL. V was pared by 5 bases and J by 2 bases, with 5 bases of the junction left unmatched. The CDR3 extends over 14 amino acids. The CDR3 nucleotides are TGCGCCAGCAGCGTACATAGCGGGACCTACGAGCAGTACTTC. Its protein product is CASSVHSGTYEQYF.

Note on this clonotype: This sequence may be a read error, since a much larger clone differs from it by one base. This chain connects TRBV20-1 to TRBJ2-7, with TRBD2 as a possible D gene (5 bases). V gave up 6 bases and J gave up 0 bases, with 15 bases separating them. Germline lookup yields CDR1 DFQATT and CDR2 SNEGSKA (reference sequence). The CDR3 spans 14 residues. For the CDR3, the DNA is TGCAGTGCCGTGGGCGGGTTAAGCTCCTACGAGCAGTACTTC. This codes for CSAVGGLSSYEQYF.

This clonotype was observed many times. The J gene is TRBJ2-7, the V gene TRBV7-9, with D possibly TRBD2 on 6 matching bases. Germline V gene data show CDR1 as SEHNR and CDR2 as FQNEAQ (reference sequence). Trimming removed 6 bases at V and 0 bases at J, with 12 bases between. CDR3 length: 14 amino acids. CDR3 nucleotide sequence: TGTGCCAGCAGATCCGGGACTCTCTCCTACGAGCAGTACTTC. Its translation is CASRSGTLSYEQYF. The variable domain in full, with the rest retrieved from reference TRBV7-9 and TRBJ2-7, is DTGVSQNPRHKITKRGQNVTFRCDPISEHNRLYWYRQTLGQGPEFLTYFQNEAQLEKSRLLSDRFSAERPKGSFSTLEIQRTEQGDSAMYLCASRSGTLSYEQYFGPGTRLTVT.

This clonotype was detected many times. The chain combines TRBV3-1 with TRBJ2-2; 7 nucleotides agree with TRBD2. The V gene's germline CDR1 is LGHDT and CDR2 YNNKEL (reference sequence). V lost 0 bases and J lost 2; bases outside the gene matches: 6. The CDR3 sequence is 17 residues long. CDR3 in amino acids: CASSQDPGGGNTGELFF. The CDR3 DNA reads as TGTGCCAGCAGCCAAGATCCGGGCGGGGGTAACACCGGGGAGCTGTTTTTT.

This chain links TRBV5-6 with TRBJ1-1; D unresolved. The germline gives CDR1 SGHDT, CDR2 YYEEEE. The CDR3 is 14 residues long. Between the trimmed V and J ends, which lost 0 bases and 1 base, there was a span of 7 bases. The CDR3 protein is CASSLGPANTEAFF. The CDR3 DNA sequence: TGTGCCAGCAGCTTGGGTCCGGCGAACACTGAAGCTTTCTTT.

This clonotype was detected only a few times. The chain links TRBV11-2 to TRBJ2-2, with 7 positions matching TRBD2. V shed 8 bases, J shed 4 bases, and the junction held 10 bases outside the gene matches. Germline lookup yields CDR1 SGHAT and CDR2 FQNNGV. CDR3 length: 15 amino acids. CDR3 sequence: CASLGRGTGTGELFF. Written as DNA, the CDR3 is TGTGCCAGCCTAGGGAGGGGCACCGGCACCGGGGAGCTGTTTTTT. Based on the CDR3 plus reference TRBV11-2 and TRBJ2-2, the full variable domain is EAGVAQSPRYKIIEKRQSVAFWCNPISGHATLYWYQQILGQGPKLLIQFQNNGVVDDSQLPKDRFSAERLKGVDSTLKIQPAKLEDSAVYLCASLGRGTGTGELFFGEGSRLTVL.

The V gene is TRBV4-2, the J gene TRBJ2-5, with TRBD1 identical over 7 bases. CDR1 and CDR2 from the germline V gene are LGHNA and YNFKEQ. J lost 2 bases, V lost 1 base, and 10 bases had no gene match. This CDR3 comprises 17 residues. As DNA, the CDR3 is TGTGCCAGCAGCCAAGGAAATCAGGGGGACCGGCAAGAGACCCAGTACTTC. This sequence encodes CASSQGNQGDRQETQYF.

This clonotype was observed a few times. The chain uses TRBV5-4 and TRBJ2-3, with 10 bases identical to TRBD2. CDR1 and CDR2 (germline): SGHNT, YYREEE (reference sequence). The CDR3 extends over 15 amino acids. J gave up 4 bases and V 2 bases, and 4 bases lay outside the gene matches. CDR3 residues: CASSLILAGPDTQYF. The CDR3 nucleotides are TGTGCCAGCAGCTTAATACTAGCGGGACCAGATACGCAGTATTTT.